This T cell receptor (beta chain) was sequenced in a study of T cell responses to AZD1222 COVID-19 vaccine. Profiling relied on immunoSEQ multiplex PCR, and the TCRdb table lists in-frame clones only, not all of them. The data hold roughly 140,000 clones, with about 91% observed a single time. CDR1 SGHDT and CDR2 YYEEEE come from the germline V gene. V was shortened by 3 bases and J by 6 bases, with 13 bases between the two germline ends. The CDR3 sequence is 13 residues long. Sequencing was performed on peripheral blood, taken on day 0 of AZD1222 vaccination. This chain links TRBV5-6 with TRBJ2-7, with D tentatively TRBD1 (6 bases). The source is an adult in good health. This CDR3 reads CASSYDPRGEQYF. The CDR3 region has the DNA TGTGCCAGCAGCTATGACCCCAGGGGCGAGCAGTACTTC. Full variable domain (outside the CDR3, taken from reference TRBV5-6 and TRBJ2-7): DAGVTQSPTHLIKTRGQQVTLRCSPKSGHDTVSWYQQALGQGPQFIFQYYEEEERQRGNFPDRFSGHQFPNYSSELNVNALLLGDSALYLCASSYDPRGEQYFGPGTRLTVT.